Presented here are 31 T cell receptor beta chains from one specimen sequenced in a study of STAT5B mutations in CD4+ large granular lymphocyte leukemia. Sequencing used immunoSEQ multiplex PCR; TCRdb keeps in-frame clones, though not all of them. There are 7,600 or so clones in the sample; approximately 80% occur only once, and less than 75% lies in the top ten. Sequencing was carried out using PBMCs. The receptors here all came from a woman in her sixties or seventies with CD4+ T-cell large granular lymphocyte leukemia.

This sequence joins TRBV13 and TRBJ2-3, with D tentatively TRBD2 (6 bases). This CDR3 has 12 residues. Trimming cost V 6 bases and J 5 bases, with 9 bases left between them. Germline CDR1 and CDR2: PRHDT and FYEKMQ (reference sequence). In DNA form, the CDR3 reads TGTGCCAGCAGTACCGGGGGAGATACGCAGTATTTT. It translates to CASSTGGDTQYF.

This clone appeared a few times. The chain carries TRBV19 and TRBJ1-1; D not certain. V lost 3 bases and J lost 5, with 10 bases in between. Germline V gene data show CDR1 as LNHDA and CDR2 as SQIVND (reference sequence). The CDR3 spans 13 residues. CDR3 sequence reads: CASSMFRATEAFF. Written as DNA, the CDR3 is TGTGCCAGTAGTATGTTTAGAGCGACTGAAGCTTTCTTT. Supplemented by reference TRBV19 and TRBJ1-1, the full variable domain reads DGGITQSPKYLFRKEGQNVTLSCEQNLNHDAMYWYRQDPGQGLRLIYYSQIVNDFQKGDIAEGYSVSREKKESFPLTVTSAQKNPTAFYLCASSMFRATEAFFGQGTRLTVV.

The rearrangement uses TRBV28 and TRBJ1-5; the D is unclear. The CDR3 sequence is 14 residues long. The V gene lost 7 bases and the J gene lost 10 bases, with 20 bases spanning the gap. The germline V gene encodes CDR1 MDHEN and CDR2 SYDVKM. CDR3 nucleotide sequence: TGTGCCAGCATCCCCACACACTTAATCAGCCCCCAGCATTTT. This encodes CASIPTHLISPQHF. The complete variable domain, with remaining parts taken from reference TRBV28 and TRBJ1-5, reads DVKVTQSSRYLVKRTGEKVFLECVQDMDHENMFWYRQDPGLGLRLIYFSYDVKMKEKGDIPEGYSVSREKKERFSLILESASTNQTSMYLCASIPTHLISPQHFGDGTRLSIL.

This clone was observed a handful of times. The chain has TRBV18 and TRBJ2-7; D is perhaps TRBD2 (6 bases). Trimming pared 3 bases from V and 0 bases from J, leaving 6 bases between. CDR1 is KGHSH, CDR2 LQKENI, per germline. This CDR3 region has 13 residues. The CDR3 is CASSPGSSYEQYF. The DNA of the CDR3 is TGTGCCAGCTCACCCGGGAGCTCCTACGAGCAGTACTTC.

V gene TRBV15 combines with J gene TRBJ2-5; possibly TRBD2 for D (6 bases). The CDR3 runs to 13 residues. Trimming pared 1 base from V and 3 bases from J, leaving 6 bases between. Per germline, CDR1 LNHNV and CDR2 YYDKDF (reference sequence). The CDR3 spells CATSRGGEETQYF. CDR3 in DNA: TGTGCCACCAGCAGAGGGGGGGAAGAGACCCAGTACTTC.

The chain employs TRBV14 and TRBJ2-1, with 9 bases matching TRBD1. This CDR3 has 17 amino acids. Germline V lookup: CDR1 SGHDN, CDR2 FVKESK. J lost 0 bases, V lost 1 base, and 4 bases had no gene match. The CDR3 loop reads CASSQAQGASSYNEQFF. CDR3 coding DNA: TGTGCCAGCAGCCAAGCACAGGGGGCTTCCTCCTACAATGAGCAGTTCTTC.

V and J are TRBV7-9 and TRBJ2-7; unclear D gene. CDR1 is SEHNR and CDR2 is FQNEAQ in the germline V gene (reference sequence). Trimming stripped 5 bases from V and 0 bases from J, with 11 bases between. The CDR3 totals 14 residues. Here the CDR3 DNA reads TGTGCCAGCAGCCTCGTGGCGAGCTCCTACGAGCAGTACTTC. It is translated as CASSLVASSYEQYF.

This clone was counted only a few times. The chain employs TRBV5-8 and TRBJ2-7; the D gene is possibly TRBD1 (9 bases). The CDR3 totals 16 residues. With 2 bases removed from V and 6 bases from J, the gap between germline ends came to 21 bases. CDR1 is SGHTS and CDR2 is YDEGEE in the germline V gene. The CDR3 nucleotides are TGTGCCAGCAGCTTCGACTGGACAGGGGCGGGGGGCGAGCAGTACTTC. Translated, it gives CASSFDWTGAGGEQYF.

This clone was found once. The chain has TRBV9 and TRBJ2-3; a possible D gene is TRBD2 (5 bases). V dropped 1 base and J dropped 4 bases, with 10 bases sitting between them. The germline V gene has CDR1 SGDLS and CDR2 YYNGEE. CDR3 length: 14 amino acids. CDR3 amino acids: CASSVMAEADTQYF. The CDR3 DNA reads as TGTGCCAGCAGCGTAATGGCGGAGGCAGATACGCAGTATTTT.

The chain uses TRBV5-6 and TRBJ1-3; perhaps TRBD1 as D (5 bases). Per the germline V gene, CDR1 is SGHDT and CDR2 is YYEEEE. V lost 6 bases to trimming and J lost 0 bases, with 16 bases between them. This CDR3 is 16 amino acids long. The CDR3 loop is CASTLMGGPSGNTIYF. CDR3 DNA: TGTGCCAGCACCCTAATGGGGGGTCCCTCTGGAAACACCATATATTTT.

DNA for the CDR3: TGCGCCAGCAGCTTGGATAGCAATCAGCCCCAGCATTTT. It is translated as CASSLDSNQPQHF. The rearrangement uses TRBV5-1 and TRBJ1-5; D is ambiguous. The germline CDR1 and CDR2 sequences are SGHRS and YFSETQ. The CDR3 contains 13 residues. Trimming took 0 bases from V and 0 from J, leaving 1 base between them.

V and J are TRBV7-9 and TRBJ2-7; TRBD1 matches at 7 bases. Germline lookup yields CDR1 SEHNR and CDR2 FQNEAQ (reference sequence). Trimming removed 5 bases from V and 1 base from J; junction bases left unmatched: 11. The CDR3 is made up of 16 amino acids. CDR3 region: CASSPRQGMASYEQYF. The CDR3 DNA sequence: TGTGCCAGCAGCCCCAGACAGGGAATGGCGTCCTACGAGCAGTACTTC.

The V gene is TRBV28, the J gene TRBJ2-1, with 10 bases that match TRBD2. The CDR3 runs to 16 residues. V was pared by 5 bases and J by 7 bases, with 11 bases of the junction left unmatched. The germline V gene has CDR1 MDHEN and CDR2 SYDVKM. In DNA form, the CDR3 reads TGTGCCAGCAGTCCCCAGGGTAGCGGGAGGAGGAATGAGCAGTTCTTC. Translated, it gives CASSPQGSGRRNEQFF.

The chain has TRBV27 and TRBJ2-2; D may be TRBD1 (6 bases). CDR3 length: 16 residues. Germline V gene data show CDR1 as MNHEY and CDR2 as SMNVEV (reference sequence). The V end was cut by 6 bases, the J end by 5 bases, with 19 bases between. The CDR3 spells CASRKSGELRTGELFF. The CDR3 bases are TGTGCCAGCAGAAAATCAGGGGAATTACGGACCGGGGAGCTGTTTTTT.

The J gene is TRBJ1-5, the V gene TRBV28; D call uncertain. The CDR3 is 16 amino acids. Trimming pared 5 bases from V and 7 bases from J, leaving 21 bases between. CDR1 and CDR2 (germline): MDHEN, SYDVKM. CDR3 coding DNA: TGTGCCAGCAGTGGGATGTGGGCGGTGTGGGAGCAGCCCCAGCATTTT. It specifies CASSGMWAVWEQPQHF.

This clone has just a few counts. The CDR3 DNA sequence: TGTGCCAGTAGTATATCCCGAGCTGGGGACGAGCAGTACTTC. Translating it yields CASSISRAGDEQYF. The chain has TRBV19 and TRBJ2-7; D is undetermined. CDR3 length: 14 residues. The germline V and J ends were trimmed by 2 bases and 5 bases, with 13 bases remaining between them. Germline V gives CDR1 LNHDA, CDR2 SQIVND (reference sequence).

This chain links TRBV7-9 with TRBJ1-2, with TRBD1 identical over 8 bases. The CDR3 length is 13 residues. V was clipped by 2 bases and J by 7 bases; unmatched bases: 3. CDR1 and CDR2 (germline): SEHNR, FQNEAQ (reference sequence). DNA of the CDR3: TGTGCCAGCAGCTTAAGTACAGGGGGTGGCTACACCTTC. Its protein is CASSLSTGGGYTF.

This chain links TRBV2 with TRBJ1-5; D is ambiguous. Between the trimmed V and J ends, which lost 7 bases and 2 bases, there was a span of 15 bases. The CDR3 runs to 15 residues. Per the germline V gene, CDR1 is SNHLY and CDR2 is FYNNEI. The CDR3 spells CASTPAGSGNQPQHF. The CDR3 nucleotides are TGTGCCAGCACCCCCGCGGGAAGCGGCAATCAGCCCCAGCATTTT.

The chain combines TRBV18 with TRBJ1-2, with D hard to call. The V gene's germline CDR1 is KGHSH and CDR2 LQKENI. The CDR3 spans 15 residues. Trimming pared 3 bases from V and 3 bases from J, leaving 14 bases between. The chain's CDR3 is CASSPREASYYGYTF. DNA for the CDR3: TGTGCCAGCTCACCCCGGGAAGCCTCTTACTATGGCTACACCTTC.

The rearrangement links TRBV7-2 to TRBJ2-7; D might be TRBD1 or TRBD2, each matching 5 bases. V lost 5 bases, J lost 6 bases, and 20 bases lay in between. Germline values: CDR1 SGHTA, CDR2 FQGNSA. There are 15 residues in the CDR3. This chain's CDR3 is CASSLGSGPGAEQYF. In DNA, the CDR3 is TGTGCCAGCAGCCTGGGGTCGGGTCCCGGGGCCGAGCAGTACTTC.

The chain is built from TRBV9 and TRBJ2-5; 13 bases align to TRBD2. V shed 4 bases, J shed 6 bases, and the junction held 6 bases outside the gene matches. CDR1 and CDR2 from the germline V gene are SGDLS and YYNGEE. This CDR3 comprises 15 residues. Here the CDR3 DNA reads TGTGCCAGCAGCCCCGGGACTAGCGGGAAGCAGACCCAGTACTTC. It specifies CASSPGTSGKQTQYF.

This clone was seen more than once but under ten times. The chain uses TRBV28 and TRBJ2-7; D uncertain. This CDR3 is built from 13 residues. Trimming stripped 5 bases from V and 5 bases from J, with 13 bases between. Germline V gene data show CDR1 as MDHEN and CDR2 as SYDVKM. The CDR3 reads CASSLPPRNEQYF. The CDR3 DNA is TGTGCCAGCAGTCTCCCTCCTAGAAACGAGCAGTACTTC.

CDR3 residues: CAWSPGPSSGNTIYF. The CDR3 nucleotides are TGTGCCTGGAGTCCGGGACCGTCCTCTGGAAACACCATATATTTT. The rearrangement links TRBV30 to TRBJ1-3, with D possibly matching TRBD1 (5 bases). The V and J ends lost 2 bases and 0 bases respectively, with 11 bases between them. This CDR3 is built from 15 residues. CDR1 is GTSNPN, CDR2 SVGIG, per germline (reference sequence).

V is TRBV4-1 and J is TRBJ2-1; 9 nucleotides agree with TRBD1. The CDR3 contains 15 residues. From germline, CDR1 is MGHRA and CDR2 YSYEKL. Losses at the gene ends were 5 bases for V and 8 bases for J; bases not matched to a gene: 10. CDR3 residues: CASSAWTGVGDEQFF. Written as DNA, the CDR3 is TGCGCCAGCAGCGCCTGGACAGGGGTTGGCGATGAGCAGTTCTTC.

The chain employs TRBV29-1 and TRBJ2-5; 9 nucleotides agree with TRBD1. V was clipped by 7 bases and J by 9 bases; unmatched bases: 12. This CDR3 is built from 13 residues. Germline CDR1 reads SQVTM; CDR2 reads ANQGSEA. The CDR3 nucleotides read TGCAGCGGAACCGGGACAGGGTTTTTGGCCCAGTACTTC. This encodes CSGTGTGFLAQYF.

The V gene is TRBV6-5, the J gene TRBJ2-7; D uncertain. V dropped 0 bases and J dropped 0 bases, with 12 bases sitting between them. The CDR3 runs 16 residues. Germline CDR1 reads MNHEY; CDR2 reads SVGAGI. Written as DNA, the CDR3 is TGTGCCAGCAGTTACTCGATAGGCCAATACTCCTACGAGCAGTACTTC. Encoded protein: CASSYSIGQYSYEQYF.

The rearrangement uses TRBV27 and TRBJ1-2; the match to TRBD1 covers 8 bases. CDR1 and CDR2 from the germline V gene are MNHEY and SMNVEV (reference sequence). With 5 bases clipped from V and 4 bases from J, the junction kept 9 bases outside the gene matches. The length of the CDR3 is 15 residues. The CDR3 DNA is TGTGCCAGCAGTGGCACGGACAGGGTGGCCTATGGCTACACCTTC. Translating it yields CASSGTDRVAYGYTF.

This clone has just one count. CDR3 protein: CASRRTPTGNNQPQHF. The CDR3 nucleotides are TGTGCCAGTAGGAGGACCCCGACAGGAAACAATCAGCCCCAGCATTTT. V gene TRBV19 combines with J gene TRBJ1-5; tentative D call: TRBD1 (6 bases). Per the germline V gene, CDR1 is LNHDA and CDR2 is SQIVND (reference sequence). This CDR3 is built from 16 residues. V lost 6 bases and J 3 bases, leaving 18 bases between the germline ends.

This chain links TRBV7-2 with TRBJ2-5; 10 bases are shared with TRBD2. The junction had 2 bases not matched to a gene; V was cut back by 6 bases and J by 4 bases. Germline loops: CDR1 SGHTA, CDR2 FQGNSA. The CDR3 contains 13 residues. The CDR3 coding sequence is TGTGCCAGCAGGATAGCGGGGGGAGAGACCCAGTACTTC. The encoded protein is CASRIAGGETQYF.

The J gene is TRBJ2-3, the V gene TRBV11-3, with 12 bases that match TRBD2. This CDR3 region has 15 residues. Trimming removed 5 bases from V and 4 bases from J; junction bases left unmatched: 4. From germline, CDR1 is SGHNT and CDR2 YENEEA. Here the CDR3 DNA reads TGTGCCAGCAGCCGACTAGCGGGAGACCCAGATACGCAGTATTTT. Protein: CASSRLAGDPDTQYF.

The chain has TRBV7-2 and TRBJ2-3; D might be TRBD2 (6 bases). V lost 1 base to trimming and J lost 4 bases, with 9 bases between them. The CDR3 consists of 14 residues. Germline loops: CDR1 SGHTA, CDR2 FQGNSA. The CDR3 protein is CASSLGPGADTQYF. DNA for the CDR3: TGTGCCAGCAGCTTAGGTCCGGGGGCAGATACGCAGTATTTT.